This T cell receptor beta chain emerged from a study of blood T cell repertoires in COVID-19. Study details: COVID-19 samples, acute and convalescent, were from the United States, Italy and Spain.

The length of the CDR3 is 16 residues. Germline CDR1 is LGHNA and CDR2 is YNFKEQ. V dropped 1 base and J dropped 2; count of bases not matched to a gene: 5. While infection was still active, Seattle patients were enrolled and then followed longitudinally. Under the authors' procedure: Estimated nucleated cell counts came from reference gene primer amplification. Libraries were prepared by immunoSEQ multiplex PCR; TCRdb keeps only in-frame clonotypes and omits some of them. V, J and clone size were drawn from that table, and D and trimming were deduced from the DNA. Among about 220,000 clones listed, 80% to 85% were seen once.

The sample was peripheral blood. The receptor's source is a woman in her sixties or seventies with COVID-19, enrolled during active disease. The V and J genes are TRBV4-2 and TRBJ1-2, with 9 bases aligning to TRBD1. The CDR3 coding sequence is TGTGCCAGCAGCCAAGCCGGGACAGGGACCAACTATGGCTACACCTTC. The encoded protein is CASSQAGTGTNYGYTF.